What follows are 3 T cell receptor beta chains derived from one specimen sequenced in a study of PD-L1 blockade in urothelial cancer. Specified time point: peripheral blood 6 weeks after treatment start. Profiling relied on immunoSEQ multiplex PCR, and the TCRdb table lists in-frame clones only, not all of them. The sample yields around 50,000 clones, under 85% seen once. The sample consisted of PBMCs, taken around atezolizumab (anti-PD-L1) treatment. Every receptor here comes from a man between 45 and 60 years old with urothelial cancer.

The chain combines TRBV6-5 with TRBJ2-1, with 11 bases matching TRBD2. The CDR3 is made up of 15 amino acids. CDR1 and CDR2 (germline): MNHEY, SVGAGI. Losses at the gene ends were 4 bases for V and 3 bases for J; bases not matched to a gene: 2. CDR3 amino acids: CASSLTSGIYNEQFF. In DNA, the CDR3 is TGTGCCAGCAGTTTGACTAGCGGGATCTACAATGAGCAGTTCTTC.

The chain uses TRBV5-1 and TRBJ2-5; possibly TRBD2 for D (6 bases). CDR1 SGHRS and CDR2 YFSETQ come from the germline V gene. The CDR3 consists of 20 residues. The V and J ends lost 0 bases and 1 base respectively, with 25 bases between them. CDR3 sequence reads: CASSLGAGAPSSVSQETQYF. The CDR3 coding sequence is TGCGCCAGCAGCTTGGGAGCTGGGGCACCCTCTAGCGTCTCCCAAGAGACCCAGTACTTC.

The chain links TRBV29-1 to TRBJ1-4; D gene unclear. CDR1 and CDR2 from the germline V gene are SQVTM and ANQGSEA. The germline V and J ends were trimmed by 3 bases and 3 bases, with 11 bases remaining between them. CDR3 length: 14 amino acids. CDR3 in DNA: TGCAGCGTTGAGGGTGGAGGATCTAATGAAAAACTGTTTTTT. It translates to CSVEGGGSNEKLFF.